These 32 T cell receptor beta chains were all obtained from the same sample, sequenced in a study of blood T cell repertoires in COVID-19 (dated by TCRdb to between 2020 and 2021). The library was prepared using the immunoSEQ multiplex PCR assay. TCRdb took this table from immuneACCESS and kept in-frame rearrangements with V and J called. Such tables lack part of the clones; where checked against another copy, unresolved V genes explain under half of the gap, and the rest is unexplained. Counted in this sample were fewer than 700,000 clones; approximately 88% of them appeared once. Jointly, the top ten make up roughly 7.4% of the sample. Sequencing was performed on peripheral blood. The receptors were gathered from a woman between 50 and 59 years old with COVID-19, enrolled during active disease.

This rearrangement joins TRBV24-1 to TRBJ2-1; no reliable D call. Germline CDR1 is KGHDR and CDR2 is SFDVKD. The CDR3 runs 12 residues. V was pared by 5 bases and J by 4 bases, with 5 bases between. The CDR3 reads CATSAGYNEQFF. The CDR3 coding sequence is TGTGCCACCAGTGCCGGGTACAATGAGCAGTTCTTC.

The rearrangement uses TRBV5-1 and TRBJ2-7; the D gene is possibly TRBD1 (6 bases). V was clipped by 1 base and J by 0 bases, with 14 bases between them. The CDR3 totals 16 residues. Per germline, CDR1 SGHRS and CDR2 YFSETQ. The CDR3 nucleotides read TGCGCCAGCAGCTTGCCGCTAGGACAGCACTCCTACGAGCAGTACTTC. Translating gives CASSLPLGQHSYEQYF.

The chain is built from TRBV30 and TRBJ1-2; 8 bases agree with TRBD1. This CDR3 has 15 amino acids. Trimming took 2 bases from V and 6 from J; bases not matched to a gene: 11. Per the germline V gene, CDR1 is GTSNPN and CDR2 is SVGIG (reference sequence). The CDR3 reads CAWSYDRGLQDGYTF. The CDR3 DNA follows: TGTGCCTGGAGTTACGACAGGGGCCTTCAGGATGGCTACACCTTC.

V is TRBV30 and J is TRBJ1-1; D is unclear. Germline V lookup: CDR1 GTSNPN, CDR2 SVGIG (reference sequence). V was clipped by 5 bases and J by 1 base, with 11 bases between them. The CDR3 loop spans 13 amino acids. CDR3 protein: CAWETSGNTEAFF. As DNA, the CDR3 is TGTGCCTGGGAGACCTCAGGGAACACTGAAGCTTTCTTT.

The chain combines TRBV5-1 with TRBJ2-3; a possible D gene is TRBD1 (5 bases). CDR3 length equals 14 residues. The V gene's germline CDR1 is SGHRS and CDR2 YFSETQ. The V gene lost 0 bases and the J gene lost 5 bases, with 10 bases spanning the gap. CDR3 nucleotide sequence: TGCGCCAGCAGCTTGGACCAGGGCAGAGATACGCAGTATTTT. This translates into CASSLDQGRDTQYF.

The V gene is TRBV30, the J gene TRBJ1-6, with 7 bases aligning to TRBD1. The CDR3 is made up of 15 amino acids. V lost 5 bases and J lost 2; bases outside the gene matches: 6. Germline V gene lookup returns CDR1 GTSNPN and CDR2 SVGIG (reference sequence). The CDR3, as DNA: TGTGCCTGGTGCCGGAGGGGGCCCTATAATTCACCCCTCCACTTT. Amino acids: CAWCRRGPYNSPLHF.

The rearrangement joins TRBV15 to TRBJ1-5; possible D gene TRBD1, 5 bases. CDR1 LNHNV and CDR2 YYDKDF come from the germline V gene (reference sequence). Trimming took off 3 bases at V and 11 bases at J, with 11 bases between the two ends. The CDR3 loop spans 12 amino acids. CDR3 sequence: CATSSGGRAQHF. In DNA form, the CDR3 reads TGTGCCACCAGCAGCGGGGGACGGGCCCAGCATTTT. Complete variable domain (other parts from reference TRBV15 and TRBJ1-5): DAMVIQNPRYQVTQFGKPVTLSCSQTLNHNVMYWYQQKSSQAPKLLFHYYDKDFNNEADTPDNFQSRRPNTSFCFLDIRSPGLGDTAMYLCATSSGGRAQHFGDGTRLSIL.

The chain recombines TRBV9 with TRBJ1-1, with D maybe TRBD1 (5 bases). V lost 0 bases and J lost 1, with 13 bases in between. The CDR3 loop spans 16 amino acids. Germline CDR1 SGDLS, CDR2 YYNGEE. The CDR3 is CASSVGRGVENTEAFF. Here the CDR3 DNA reads TGTGCCAGCAGCGTAGGACGGGGGGTGGAGAACACTGAAGCTTTCTTT.

This clone occurred once. The V gene is TRBV27, the J gene TRBJ2-1, with a weak D call TRBD2 (7 bases). V gave up 1 base and J gave up 5 bases, with 15 bases separating them. This CDR3 region has 16 residues. Germline-derived CDR1 and CDR2 are MNHEY and SMNVEV (reference sequence). CDR3 nucleotide sequence: TGTGCCAGCAGTTTATATGGGGGGGCTTCACACAATGAGCAGTTCTTC. Residues: CASSLYGGASHNEQFF.

V usage is TRBV6-5 and J usage is TRBJ1-1; the D is unclear. This CDR3 spans 13 amino acids. V shed 6 bases and J shed 2 bases, with 10 bases lying between them. Germline V gene data show CDR1 as MNHEY and CDR2 as SVGAGI. The CDR3: CASSRSPNTEAFF. As DNA, the CDR3 is TGTGCCAGCAGCCGCAGTCCAAACACTGAAGCTTTCTTT.

The rearrangement joins TRBV6-5 to TRBJ2-7; no clear D. V lost 5 bases and J lost 0, with 11 bases in between. CDR1 is MNHEY, CDR2 SVGAGI, per germline. This CDR3 is built from 14 residues. CDR3 residues: CASSPTRSSYEQYF. In DNA form, the CDR3 reads TGTGCCAGCAGTCCTACAAGGAGCTCCTACGAGCAGTACTTC.

The rearrangement uses TRBV5-1 and TRBJ2-3; D is uncertain. Germline V gives CDR1 SGHRS, CDR2 YFSETQ. The V end was cut by 4 bases, the J end by 4 bases, with 4 bases between. This CDR3 comprises 11 residues. Written as DNA, the CDR3 is TGCGCCAGCAGCCTGTCAGATACGCAGTATTTT. This gives the protein CASSLSDTQYF.

The rearrangement joins TRBV11-2 to TRBJ1-1; D gene uncertain. The V end was cut by 3 bases, the J end by 6 bases, with 14 bases between. The CDR3 length is 14 residues. In germline, CDR1 is SGHAT, CDR2 FQNNGV. The CDR3 DNA reads as TGTGCCAGCAGCTTCGTCCCCCGCGGGGCTGAAGCTTTCTTT. Amino acids: CASSFVPRGAEAFF.

The chain employs TRBV3-1 (or the pseudogene TRBV3-2) and TRBJ1-6; no firm D call. CDR1 is LGHDT and CDR2 is YNNKEL in the germline V gene (reference sequence). The ends were cut back, 4 bases at V and 9 bases at J, with 7 bases in the middle. CDR3 length equals 12 residues. CDR3 nucleotide sequence: TGTGCCAGCAGCCCCGGAGGTTCACCCCTCCACTTT. It specifies CASSPGGSPLHF.

The genes are TRBV9 and TRBJ2-5; a weak D match, TRBD1 (6 bases). Germline-derived CDR1 and CDR2 are SGDLS and YYNGEE. V was pared by 0 bases and J by 4 bases, with 10 bases between. This CDR3 has 14 residues. The CDR3 spells CASSVEGRGETQYF. The CDR3 coding sequence is TGTGCCAGCAGCGTAGAAGGCAGGGGAGAGACCCAGTACTTC.

The chain recombines TRBV10-3 with TRBJ1-1; D possibly corresponds to TRBD1 (6 bases). Per germline, CDR1 ENHRY and CDR2 SYGVKD. Trimming took 11 bases from V and 8 from J, leaving 21 bases between them. There are 13 residues in the CDR3. The CDR3 reads CASRWAGEQEAFF. CDR3 nucleotide sequence: TGTGCCTCCCGATGGGCAGGGGAACAAGAAGCTTTCTTT.

The rearrangement joins TRBV3-1 (or the pseudogene TRBV3-2) to TRBJ1-2; D might be TRBD1 (6 bases). V dropped 3 bases and J dropped 4 bases, with 15 bases sitting between them. Germline V gene sequence: CDR1 LGHDT, CDR2 YNNKEL (reference sequence). This CDR3 contains 15 residues. The CDR3 DNA sequence: TGTGCCAGCAGCCAGTGGGATTTACAGGGCTATGGCTACACCTTC. Its translation is CASSQWDLQGYGYTF.

J is TRBJ2-3 and V is TRBV3-1 (or the pseudogene TRBV3-2), with D maybe TRBD2 (7 bases). The V and J ends lost 5 bases and 5 bases respectively, with 20 bases between them. The V gene's germline CDR1 is LGHDT and CDR2 YNNKEL (reference sequence). The CDR3 spans 16 residues. The CDR3 coding sequence is TGTGCCAGCAGCACCGTGTGGGGGGGGGCAAGAGATACGCAGTATTTT. The encoded protein is CASSTVWGGARDTQYF.

V is TRBV27 and J is TRBJ2-2; the D gene is possibly TRBD1 (5 bases). Germline CDR1 MNHEY, CDR2 SMNVEV (reference sequence). V lost 7 bases to trimming and J lost 8 bases, with 20 bases between them. The CDR3 covers 15 residues. The CDR3 here is CASTPSKGVLGELFF. Here the CDR3 DNA reads TGTGCCAGCACCCCCTCCAAAGGGGTGTTGGGGGAGCTGTTTTTT.

The gene calls are TRBV5-1 and TRBJ1-4, with D unresolved. Trimming cost V 4 bases and J 5 bases, with 12 bases left between them. The V gene's germline CDR1 is SGHRS and CDR2 YFSETQ. The CDR3 sequence is 14 residues long. The CDR3 sequence is CASSPSPPNEKLFF. In DNA, the CDR3 is TGCGCCAGCAGCCCTTCTCCCCCGAATGAAAAACTGTTTTTT.

V and J are TRBV29-1 and TRBJ1-2, with D maybe TRBD1 (5 bases). This CDR3 spans 12 amino acids. The germline CDR1 and CDR2 sequences are SQVTM and ANQGSEA. Trimming cost V 3 bases and J 6 bases, with 11 bases left between them. The CDR3 DNA follows: TGCAGCGTTGAGTCTGGGGCTGATGGCTACACCTTC. Protein product: CSVESGADGYTF.

This sequence joins TRBV24-1 and TRBJ2-2; D not certain. Trimming stripped 4 bases from V and 4 bases from J, with 6 bases between. Germline V gives CDR1 KGHDR, CDR2 SFDVKD. The CDR3 extends over 13 amino acids. In DNA, the CDR3 is TGTGCCACCAGTGAATTAGCCACCGGGGAGCTGTTTTTT. Translating it yields CATSELATGELFF.

This rearrangement joins TRBV5-1 to TRBJ2-7, with TRBD2 identical over 8 bases. With 0 bases clipped from V and 5 bases from J, the junction kept 4 bases outside the gene matches. CDR1 is SGHRS and CDR2 is YFSETQ in the germline V gene. CDR3 size: 14 residues. The CDR3 sequence is CASSLGPGGDEQYF. CDR3 nucleotide sequence: TGCGCCAGCAGCTTGGGGCCCGGGGGGGACGAGCAGTACTTC.

As regards this clone: Within the sample, other DNA sequences also encode this same CDR3. V is TRBV3-1 (or the pseudogene TRBV3-2) and J is TRBJ2-5, with 16 bases matching TRBD2. V was pared by 6 bases and J by 5 bases, with 6 bases of the junction left unmatched. The CDR3 loop spans 16 amino acids. The V gene's germline CDR1 is LGHDT and CDR2 YNNKEL (reference sequence). CDR3 region: CASSGTSGGAGETQYF. Here the CDR3 DNA reads TGTGCCAGCAGTGGGACTAGCGGGGGGGCTGGGGAGACCCAGTACTTC.

This chain links TRBV5-6 with TRBJ1-1; TRBD1 matches 7 bases. Germline CDR1 SGHDT, CDR2 YYEEEE. Unmatched junction bases numbered 10, after V lost 3 bases and J lost 8 bases. The CDR3 sequence is 14 residues long. The DNA for the CDR3 is TGTGCCAGCAGCTCGTACAGGGGTGATGGGGAAGCTTTCTTT. Its translation is CASSSYRGDGEAFF.

This CDR3 reads CASSPFGSGSYEQYF. The CDR3 coding sequence is TGCGCCAGCAGCCCCTTTGGTAGCGGCTCCTACGAGCAGTACTTC. The chain carries TRBV5-1 and TRBJ2-7; maybe TRBD2 (6 bases). Trimming stripped 4 bases from V and 0 bases from J, with 14 bases between. Germline V gene data show CDR1 as SGHRS and CDR2 as YFSETQ. The CDR3 is 15 residues long. Full variable domain (rest looked up from reference TRBV5-1 and TRBJ2-7): KAGVTQTPRYLIKTRGQQVTLSCSPISGHRSVSWYQQTPGQGLQFLFEYFSETQRNKGNFPGRFSGRQFSNSRSEMNVSTLELGDSALYLCASSPFGSGSYEQYFGPGTRLTVT.

The chain has TRBV3-1 (or the pseudogene TRBV3-2) and TRBJ2-7; 7 bases fit TRBD1. The germline V gene has CDR1 LGHDT and CDR2 YNNKEL (reference sequence). This CDR3 contains 14 residues. V lost 8 bases, J lost 2 bases, and 9 bases stayed unmatched. The CDR3 nucleotides read TGTGCCAGCGGCAAGGGGGCAGGGACCTACGAGCAGTACTTC. Translating gives CASGKGAGTYEQYF.

The chain recombines TRBV5-1 with TRBJ2-7; D not certain. The germline gives CDR1 SGHRS, CDR2 YFSETQ. The V and J ends lost 0 bases and 4 bases respectively, with 8 bases between them. This CDR3 spans 13 amino acids. CDR3 loop: CASSLGSAYEQYF. CDR3 nucleotide sequence: TGCGCCAGCAGCTTGGGGTCTGCGTACGAGCAGTACTTC.

The chain is built from TRBV9 and TRBJ1-1; D ambiguous. The CDR3 consists of 12 residues. Germline loops: CDR1 SGDLS, CDR2 YYNGEE. V gave up 0 bases and J gave up 10 bases, with 10 bases separating them. The CDR3 DNA follows: TGTGCCAGCAGCGTAGGTGCGGGAGTAGCTTTCTTT. Translated: CASSVGAGVAFF.

The rearrangement uses TRBV18 and TRBJ2-7; a weak D match, TRBD1 (6 bases). With 3 bases removed from V and 1 base from J, the gap between germline ends came to 13 bases. This CDR3 has 15 amino acids. The germline gives CDR1 KGHSH, CDR2 LQKENI. The CDR3 DNA is TGTGCCAGCTCACCGTCAGGGGAAGGGTCCTACGAGCAGTACTTC. Residues: CASSPSGEGSYEQYF.

The rearrangement links TRBV6-5 to TRBJ1-1; TRBD1 is a possible D gene (5 bases). Germline-derived CDR1 and CDR2 are MNHEY and SVGAGI. CDR3 length equals 16 residues. Trimming pared 4 bases from V and 5 bases from J, leaving 20 bases between. In DNA, the CDR3 is TGTGCCAGCAGTTCCTGGCCGGTGGGTGGGGGGACTGAAGCTTTCTTT. It yields the protein CASSSWPVGGGTEAFF.

The rearrangement uses TRBV23-1 and TRBJ2-7; D possibly corresponds to TRBD1 (5 bases). TRBV23-1 is designated an ORF whose function remains uncertain. The CDR3 covers 14 residues. Trimming removed 4 bases at V and 3 bases at J, with 13 bases between. The CDR3 sequence: CASSPITDSYEQYF. As DNA, the CDR3 is TGCGCCAGCAGTCCCATTACAGACAGCTACGAGCAGTACTTC.